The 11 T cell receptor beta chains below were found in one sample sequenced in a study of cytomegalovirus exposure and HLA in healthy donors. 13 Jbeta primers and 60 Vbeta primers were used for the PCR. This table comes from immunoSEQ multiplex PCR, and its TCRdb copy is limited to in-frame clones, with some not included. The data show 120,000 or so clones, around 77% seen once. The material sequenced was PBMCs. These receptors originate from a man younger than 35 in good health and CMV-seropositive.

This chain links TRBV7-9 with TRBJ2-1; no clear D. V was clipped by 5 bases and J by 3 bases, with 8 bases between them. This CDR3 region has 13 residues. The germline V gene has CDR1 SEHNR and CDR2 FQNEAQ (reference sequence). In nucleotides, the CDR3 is TGTGCCAGCAGCCCCCCCGGCTACAATGAGCAGTTCTTC. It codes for CASSPPGYNEQFF. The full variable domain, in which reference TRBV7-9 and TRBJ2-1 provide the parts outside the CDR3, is DTGVSQNPRHKITKRGQNVTFRCDPISEHNRLYWYRQTLGQGPEFLTYFQNEAQLEKSRLLSDRFSAERPKGSFSTLEIQRTEQGDSAMYLCASSPPGYNEQFFGPGTRLTVL.

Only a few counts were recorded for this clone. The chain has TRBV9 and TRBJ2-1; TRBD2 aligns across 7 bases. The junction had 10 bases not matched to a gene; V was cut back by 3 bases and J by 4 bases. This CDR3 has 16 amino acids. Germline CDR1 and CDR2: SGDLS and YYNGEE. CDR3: CASSARLADHYNEQFF. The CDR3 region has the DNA TGTGCCAGCAGCGCGAGACTAGCAGATCATTACAATGAGCAGTTCTTC.

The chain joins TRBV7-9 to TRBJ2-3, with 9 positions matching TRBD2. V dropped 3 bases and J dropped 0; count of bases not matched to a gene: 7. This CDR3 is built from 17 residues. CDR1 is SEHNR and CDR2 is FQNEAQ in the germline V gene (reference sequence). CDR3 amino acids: CASSFRSGGTSTDTQYF. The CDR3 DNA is TGTGCCAGCAGCTTTCGGAGCGGGGGGACTAGCACAGATACGCAGTATTTT.

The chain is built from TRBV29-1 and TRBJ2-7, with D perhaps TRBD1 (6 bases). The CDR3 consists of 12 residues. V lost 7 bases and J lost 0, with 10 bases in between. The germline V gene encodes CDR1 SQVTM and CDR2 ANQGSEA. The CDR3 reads CSAQQGSYEQYF. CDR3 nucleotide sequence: TGCAGCGCGCAACAGGGCTCCTACGAGCAGTACTTC.

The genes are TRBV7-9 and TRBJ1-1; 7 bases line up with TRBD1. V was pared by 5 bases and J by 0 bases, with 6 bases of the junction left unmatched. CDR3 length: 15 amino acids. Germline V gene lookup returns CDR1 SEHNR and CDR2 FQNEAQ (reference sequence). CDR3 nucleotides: TGTGCCAGCAGCACCTACAGGGGCATGAACACTGAAGCTTTCTTT. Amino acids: CASSTYRGMNTEAFF.

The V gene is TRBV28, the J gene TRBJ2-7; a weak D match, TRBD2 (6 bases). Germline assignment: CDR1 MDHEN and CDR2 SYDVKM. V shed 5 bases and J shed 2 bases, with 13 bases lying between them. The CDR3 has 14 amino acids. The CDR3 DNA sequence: TGTGCCAGCAGTCCCCCGTCGGGGGCCTACGAGCAGTACTTC. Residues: CASSPPSGAYEQYF.

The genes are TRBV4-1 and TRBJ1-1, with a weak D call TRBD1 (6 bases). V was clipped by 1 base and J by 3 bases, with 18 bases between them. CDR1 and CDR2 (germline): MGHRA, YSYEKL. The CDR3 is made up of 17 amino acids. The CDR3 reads CASSQVVTGGSDTEAFF. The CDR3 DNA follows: TGCGCCAGCAGCCAAGTAGTGACAGGCGGCTCGGACACTGAAGCTTTCTTT.

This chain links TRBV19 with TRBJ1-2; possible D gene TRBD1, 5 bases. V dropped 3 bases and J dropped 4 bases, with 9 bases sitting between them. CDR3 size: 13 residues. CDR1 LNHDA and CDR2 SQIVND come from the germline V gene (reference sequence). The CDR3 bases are TGTGCCAGTAGTATTAGCCAGGGCTATGGCTACACCTTC. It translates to CASSISQGYGYTF.

CDR3 DNA: TGTGCCAGCAGCCGGGGGTTTTTTCGAACAGATACGCAGTATTTT. Translating it yields CASSRGFFRTDTQYF. V and J are TRBV7-2 and TRBJ2-3, with D possibly TRBD2 on 6 matching bases. The germline V gene encodes CDR1 SGHTA and CDR2 FQGNSA. Trimming shortened V by 5 bases and J by 3 bases, and 15 bases separated the two germline ends. This CDR3 is 15 amino acids long.

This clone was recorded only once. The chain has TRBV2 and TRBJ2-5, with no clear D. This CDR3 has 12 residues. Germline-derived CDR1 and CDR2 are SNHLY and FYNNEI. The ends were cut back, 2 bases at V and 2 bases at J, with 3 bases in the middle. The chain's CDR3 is CASSEQQETQYF. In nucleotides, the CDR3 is TGTGCCAGCAGTGAACAGCAAGAGACCCAGTACTTC.

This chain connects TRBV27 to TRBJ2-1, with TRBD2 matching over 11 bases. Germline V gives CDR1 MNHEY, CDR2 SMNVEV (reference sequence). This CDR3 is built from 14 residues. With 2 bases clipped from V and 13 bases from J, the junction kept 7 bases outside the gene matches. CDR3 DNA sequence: TGTGCCAGCAGTTTAGTTACTAGCGGGAGCTCTCAGTTCTTC. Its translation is CASSLVTSGSSQFF.